Below are 19 T cell receptor beta chains sequenced from a single sample in a study of T cell repertoires in cytomegalovirus infection. From the reads, TCRdb called clonotypes with MiXCR, one entry per CDR3 protein. The sample yields 150,000 to 200,000 distinct CDR3 sequences, 15% to 20% seen once. Material for sequencing was PBMCs. The source of these receptors is a human donor in good health (CMV status not recorded). Some clones in this sample may be carry-over from other donors' samples.

This clonotype was counted many times. The chain joins TRBV7-2 to TRBJ2-7; possibly TRBD1 for D (6 bases). Germline values: CDR1 SGHTA, CDR2 FQGNSA. This CDR3 is built from 14 residues. V was pared by 3 bases and J by 6 bases, with 15 bases between. The CDR3 DNA reads as TGTGCCAGCAGCTTGCGGACAGTCGGGGCCGAGCAGTACTTC. It codes for CASSLRTVGAEQYF.

This sequence joins TRBV14 and TRBJ2-1, with D tentatively TRBD1 or TRBD2 (5 bases each). Per germline, CDR1 SGHDN and CDR2 FVKESK. This CDR3 is 18 amino acids long. Deletions cut 1 base from V and 2 bases from J, with 18 bases between. Here the CDR3 DNA reads TGTGCCAGCAGCCAAGGACCTATTTGGGGGAGCGCCTACAATGAGCAGTTCTTC. This encodes CASSQGPIWGSAYNEQFF.

Turning to this clonotype: Germline is not matched at one junction end, which may reflect a read error. CDR3 loop: CASLGLAYNKQFF. CDR3 sequence (DNA): TGTGCCAGCCTAGGACTAGCCTACAATAAGCAGTTCTTC. This chain links TRBV7-2 with TRBJ2-1, with 8 bases fitting TRBD2. The CDR3 has 13 amino acids. Germline CDR1 and CDR2: SGHTA and FQGNSA.

As regards this clonotype: With a much larger clone just one base away, this may be a read error. J is TRBJ2-3 and V is TRBV5-1, with D hard to call. Trimming cost V 2 bases and J 0 bases, with 7 bases left between them. CDR3 length: 14 residues. The germline gives CDR1 SGHRS, CDR2 YFSETQ. The CDR3 DNA sequence: TGCGCCAGCAGCTTCAAGGGAAGCACAGATACGCAGTATTTT. It specifies CASSFKGSTDTQYF.

V is TRBV19 and J is TRBJ2-7; TRBD1 might be the D (5 bases). CDR1 LNHDA and CDR2 SQIVND come from the germline V gene (reference sequence). Trimming cost V 8 bases and J 5 bases, with 19 bases left between them. This CDR3 is built from 14 residues. Here the CDR3 DNA reads TGTGCCAGTTCCCCAGGTTGGGGCAAGGACGAGCAGTACTTC. It is translated as CASSPGWGKDEQYF.

The genes are TRBV7-9 and TRBJ1-5; D is uncertain. This CDR3 contains 15 residues. Trimming stripped 5 bases from V and 0 bases from J, with 11 bases between. Germline V gene data show CDR1 as SEHNR and CDR2 as FQNEAQ (reference sequence). CDR3 residues: CASSPSEGSNQPQHF. The CDR3 nucleotides are TGTGCCAGCAGCCCTTCGGAGGGTAGCAATCAGCCCCAGCATTTT.

This clonotype has just a few counts. The chain carries TRBV7-9 and TRBJ2-4; D perhaps matches TRBD2 (7 bases). The V end was cut by 3 bases, the J end by 5 bases, with 11 bases between. The CDR3 loop spans 14 amino acids. Germline V gene sequence: CDR1 SEHNR, CDR2 FQNEAQ (reference sequence). The CDR3 sequence: CASSFGGRENIQYF. The CDR3 coding sequence is TGTGCCAGCAGCTTCGGGGGGCGCGAAAACATTCAGTACTTC.

In its sample, this clonotype was seen many times. The rearrangement links TRBV7-2 to TRBJ2-3; 8 positions agree with TRBD2. Germline-derived CDR1 and CDR2 are SGHTA and FQGNSA. The CDR3 has 16 residues. Losses at the gene ends were 5 bases for V and 1 base for J; bases not matched to a gene: 8. The CDR3 reads CASSVLAGGGTDTQYF. CDR3 nucleotides: TGTGCCAGCAGCGTCCTAGCGGGTGGGGGCACAGATACGCAGTATTTT.

This clonotype was recorded a few times. The chain is built from TRBV6-5 and TRBJ1-3; D is undetermined. Trimming shortened V by 2 bases and J by 1 base, and 9 bases separated the two germline ends. The CDR3 runs to 15 residues. Germline CDR1 MNHEY, CDR2 SVGAGI. The DNA for the CDR3 is TGTGCCAGCAGTTACGAGGGCCGGTCTGGAAACACCATATATTTT. Protein sequence: CASSYEGRSGNTIYF.

Note on this clonotype: This could be a read error, since a much larger clone is one nucleotide away. The chain uses TRBV6-5 and TRBJ2-5, with 8 bases aligning to TRBD1. Germline V lookup: CDR1 MNHEY, CDR2 SVGAGI. This CDR3 is built from 14 residues. DNA for the CDR3: TGTGTCAGCAGTTCTTGGACAGGGTACGAGACCCAGTACTTC. This codes for CVSSSWTGYETQYF.

This rearrangement joins TRBV5-5 to TRBJ1-5; tentatively, D is TRBD1 (6 bases). The germline V gene encodes CDR1 SGHKS and CDR2 YYEKEE (reference sequence). V lost 3 bases and J lost 3, with 10 bases in between. The CDR3 consists of 14 residues. The CDR3 loop reads CASSSGADNQPQHF. The CDR3 nucleotides read TGTGCCAGCAGCTCGGGGGCGGACAATCAGCCCCAGCATTTT.

This clonotype was recorded many times. J is TRBJ2-7 and V is TRBV11-1; 7 nucleotides agree with TRBD1. Germline V gene sequence: CDR1 SGHAT, CDR2 FQDESV (reference sequence). The trim removed 6 bases at V and 6 bases at J, leaving 5 bases unmatched. CDR3 length: 12 residues. The chain's CDR3 is CASRLTGPEQYF. Written as DNA, the CDR3 is TGTGCCAGCAGACTGACAGGGCCCGAGCAGTACTTC. Full variable domain (missing parts from reference TRBV11-1 and TRBJ2-7): EAEVAQSPRYKITEKSQAVAFWCDPISGHATLYWYRQILGQGPELLVQFQDESVVDDSQLPKDRFSAERLKGVDSTLKIQPAELGDSAMYLCASRLTGPEQYFGPGTRLTVT.

This clonotype was seen many times. This sequence joins TRBV7-9 and TRBJ2-5; 11 bases fit TRBD2. Germline trimming cut 5 bases from V and 2 bases from J; bases unmatched to any gene: 10. CDR3 size: 17 residues. Germline V gene sequence: CDR1 SEHNR, CDR2 FQNEAQ (reference sequence). The CDR3 spells CASSQLAGGGPQETQYF. The CDR3, as DNA: TGTGCCAGCAGCCAGCTAGCGGGAGGAGGACCACAAGAGACCCAGTACTTC.

The chain combines TRBV12-3 or TRBV12-4 with TRBJ1-3, with D uncertain. CDR3 length equals 18 residues. V was trimmed by 0 bases and J by 0 bases, leaving 15 bases between them. In nucleotides, the CDR3 is TGTGCCAGCAGTTTAGCGCTAAGTGGCCTCAGCTCTGGAAACACCATATATTTT. The encoded protein is CASSLALSGLSSGNTIYF.

This clonotype was counted a single time. The V gene is TRBV7-9, the J gene TRBJ2-2, with unresolved D. V was trimmed by 6 bases and J by 3 bases, leaving 14 bases between them. This CDR3 is 15 amino acids long. From germline, CDR1 is SEHNR and CDR2 FQNEAQ (reference sequence). The CDR3 sequence: CASRSLGVDTGELFF. The CDR3 nucleotides are TGTGCCAGCAGGTCTCTGGGCGTAGACACCGGGGAGCTGTTTTTT. Full variable domain (rest looked up from reference TRBV7-9 and TRBJ2-2): DTGVSQNPRHKITKRGQNVTFRCDPISEHNRLYWYRQTLGQGPEFLTYFQNEAQLEKSRLLSDRFSAERPKGSFSTLEIQRTEQGDSAMYLCASRSLGVDTGELFFGEGSRLTVL.

Many counts were recorded for this clonotype. The chain recombines TRBV7-2 with TRBJ2-7; D perhaps matches TRBD1 (6 bases). Deletions cut 5 bases from V and 7 bases from J, with 12 bases between. There are 12 residues in the CDR3. CDR1 is SGHTA and CDR2 is FQGNSA in the germline V gene. The CDR3 spells CASSPDRREQYF. CDR3 DNA sequence: TGTGCCAGCAGCCCGGACAGAAGGGAGCAGTACTTC.

This chain joins TRBV20-1 and TRBJ2-7, with D perhaps TRBD2 (5 bases). This CDR3 has 13 residues. Germline V gene sequence: CDR1 DFQATT, CDR2 SNEGSKA (reference sequence). Deletions cut 6 bases from V and 0 bases from J, with 12 bases between. The CDR3, as DNA: TGCAGTGCCCGCACGGGGTACTCCTACGAGCAGTACTTC. The encoded protein is CSARTGYSYEQYF.

The chain joins TRBV28 to TRBJ2-3, with 7 bases matching TRBD2. Germline assignment: CDR1 MDHEN and CDR2 SYDVKM. This CDR3 is 14 amino acids long. The J segment lost 2 bases and the V segment lost 6 bases, leaving 5 bases of the junction unmatched. The CDR3 DNA is TGTGCCAGCAGCGAAAGCGGGAACACAGATACGCAGTATTTT. It encodes CASSESGNTDTQYF.

CDR3 protein: CASSLGNSRYTF. CDR3 nucleotide sequence: TGTGCCAGCAGCTTAGGTAACAGTCGTTACACCTTC. The chain joins TRBV7-9 to TRBJ1-2; D is unresolved. Trimming pared 1 base from V and 11 bases from J, leaving 11 bases between. Germline V gives CDR1 SEHNR, CDR2 FQNEAQ (reference sequence). This CDR3 has 12 residues.